This section outlines one T cell receptor (beta chain) sequence together with its context. The source of the sample is a study of blood T cell repertoires in COVID-19. Study in general: Samples came from the United States, Italy and Spain, spanning acute and convalescent COVID-19. T cells, B-cell-depleted T cells, or PBMCs provided the cDNA or gDNA that served as material.

The authors' processing: Reference gene primer amplification gave estimated nucleated cell counts. Libraries were prepared by immunoSEQ multiplex PCR; TCRdb keeps only in-frame clonotypes and omits some of them. V, J and clone size reflect that table, while D and trimming were determined from the DNA. This sample yields roughly 22,000 clones, of which 82% are seen a single time; over 8% belongs to the top ten. Sequenced material: peripheral blood. The TCR comes from a human donor in a cohort sampled during active COVID-19.

The CDR3 spells CASSEKRGLSTDTQYF. The CDR3 DNA reads as TGTGCCAGCAGCGAAAAGCGGGGCCTTAGCACAGATACGCAGTATTTT. The rearrangement uses TRBV7-2 and TRBJ2-3; 7 bases agree with TRBD2. The length of the CDR3 is 16 residues. Unmatched junction bases numbered 8, after V lost 5 bases and J lost 0 bases. Germline assignment: CDR1 SGHTA and CDR2 FQGNSA.